One sample yielded the 28 T cell receptor beta chains listed below, sequenced in a study of blood T cells in healthy people across ages. Using a J-beta primer mix together with a sample-barcoded 5' primer, a second PCR was run for about 6 to 12 cycles. TCRdb called the 5' RACE reads again in MiXCR, with one record for every CDR3 protein. The data hold 1.5 million to 2 million distinct CDR3 sequences, with about 39% observed a single time. The sequenced sample consisted of blood. The receptors here all came from a human donor in good health.

This clonotype was detected a few times. The chain employs TRBV7-9 and TRBJ2-6; D possibly uses TRBD1 or TRBD2 (5 bases each). CDR1 is SEHNR, CDR2 FQNEAQ, per germline (reference sequence). The CDR3 contains 14 residues. Trimming left V 5 bases short and J 9 bases short, with 14 bases between. The CDR3 loop is CASSRNRDGNVLTF. In nucleotides, the CDR3 is TGTGCCAGCAGCCGAAACCGGGACGGCAACGTCCTGACTTTC.

This clonotype was recorded a few times. This chain links TRBV6-5 with TRBJ2-3, with a tentative D call TRBD2 (6 bases). The CDR3 has 15 amino acids. V was pared by 5 bases and J by 2 bases, with 14 bases between. CDR1 MNHEY and CDR2 SVGAGI come from the germline V gene. The CDR3 sequence is CASSTRGSYTDTQYF. The CDR3 DNA reads as TGTGCCAGCAGTACCCGGGGGTCCTACACAGATACGCAGTATTTT.

This clonotype was counted only a few times. The genes are TRBV5-5 and TRBJ2-7; possibly TRBD2 for D (5 bases). V gave up 2 bases and J gave up 2 bases, with 17 bases separating them. The CDR3 contains 16 residues. The germline gives CDR1 SGHKS, CDR2 YYEKEE (reference sequence). CDR3 in amino acids: CASSFLEGVPAYEQYF. Here the CDR3 DNA reads TGTGCCAGCAGCTTTCTTGAGGGCGTCCCCGCCTACGAGCAGTACTTC.

The chain couples TRBV28 to TRBJ2-5; D ambiguous. The end of the DNA fits TRBJ2-7 better, so the J call may be wrong. This CDR3 contains 14 residues. Germline V CDR1 and CDR2: MDHEN, SYDVKM. CDR3 sequence: CASRLQTTENEQYF. CDR3 DNA: TGTGCCAGCAGGTTACAAACCACAGAGAACGAGCAGTACTTC.

This clonotype was counted a few times. The chain employs TRBV7-2 and TRBJ2-7, with D tentatively TRBD1 (6 bases). Trimming took off 5 bases at V and 3 bases at J, with 11 bases between the two ends. The germline V gene has CDR1 SGHTA and CDR2 FQGNSA. The CDR3 totals 13 residues. The CDR3 region has the DNA TGTGCCAGCAGCCCACAGGGTATCTACGAGCAGTACTTC. This sequence encodes CASSPQGIYEQYF.

The chain links TRBV7-3 to TRBJ2-1, with D perhaps matching TRBD2 (5 bases). The J call may be in error: the DNA end matches TRBJ2-7 better. CDR3 length equals 15 residues. Per germline, CDR1 SGHTA and CDR2 FQGTGA. The DNA of the CDR3 is TGTGCCAGCAGCTTATGGGCGGACTCCTACAATGAGCAGTACTTC. Encoded protein: CASSLWADSYNEQYF.

V is TRBV28 and J is TRBJ2-7; TRBD1 agrees at 7 bases. Germline values: CDR1 MDHEN, CDR2 SYDVKM. Trimming removed 7 bases from V and 3 bases from J; junction bases left unmatched: 18. The CDR3 extends over 17 amino acids. The CDR3 DNA reads TGTGCCAGCAACCGACTCTCCGGGACAGAACCATACTACGAGCAGTACTTC. Its translation is CASNRLSGTEPYYEQYF.

This rearrangement joins TRBV3-1 to TRBJ1-2; D call uncertain. Germline CDR1 reads LGHDT; CDR2 reads YNNKEL (reference sequence). The CDR3 consists of 14 residues. Trimming took 1 base from V and 5 from J, leaving 11 bases between them. The CDR3 sequence is CASSQVDGSYGYTF. DNA of the CDR3: TGTGCCAGCAGCCAAGTGGACGGCAGTTATGGCTACACCTTC. Looking up the rest from reference TRBV3-1 and TRBJ1-2 gives the full variable domain: DTAVSQTPKYLVTQMGNDKSIKCEQNLGHDTMYWYKQDSKKFLKIMFSYNNKELIINETVPNRFSPKSPDKAHLNLHINSLELGDSAVYFCASSQVDGSYGYTFGSGTRLTVV.

The chain recombines TRBV4-3 with TRBJ2-1, with TRBD1 matching over 10 bases. The CDR3 covers 16 residues. In germline, CDR1 is LGHNA, CDR2 YSLEER. Unmatched junction bases numbered 6, after V lost 3 bases and J lost 4 bases. The CDR3 coding sequence is TGCGCCAGCAGCCACCAAGGACAGGGGGGGTACAATGAGCAGTTCTTC. It specifies CASSHQGQGGYNEQFF.

The V and J genes are TRBV6-5 and TRBJ1-1; D is ambiguous. V dropped 3 bases and J dropped 5 bases, with 13 bases sitting between them. The CDR3 has 14 residues. The germline gives CDR1 MNHEY, CDR2 SVGAGI. CDR3: CASSYREGGTEAFF. Written as DNA, the CDR3 is TGTGCCAGCAGTTATAGGGAGGGAGGGACTGAAGCTTTCTTT.

This sequence joins TRBV2 and TRBJ1-5, with 8 bases fitting TRBD1. The CDR3 sequence is 13 residues long. J was trimmed by 2 bases and V by 8 bases; bases with no gene match: 2. Per germline, CDR1 SNHLY and CDR2 FYNNEI. The CDR3 nucleotides read TGTGCCAGCCAGGGGGCGCGCAATCAGCCCCAGCATTTT. Translation gives CASQGARNQPQHF.

This rearrangement joins TRBV5-1 to TRBJ2-5; TRBD2 aligns across 7 bases. V lost 0 bases to trimming and J lost 0 bases; unmatched junction nucleotides: 8. The CDR3 consists of 17 residues. Germline V lookup: CDR1 SGHRS, CDR2 YFSETQ. CDR3 sequence reads: CASSLAGGGDHQETQYF. The DNA of the CDR3 is TGCGCCAGCAGCTTGGCCGGGGGAGGGGACCACCAAGAGACCCAGTACTTC.

This rearrangement joins TRBV28 to TRBJ1-4; D remains unclear. V gave up 5 bases and J gave up 3 bases, with 13 bases separating them. The CDR3 is 15 residues long. Per germline, CDR1 MDHEN and CDR2 SYDVKM. The CDR3 sequence is CASSLRGKANEKLFF. The CDR3 bases are TGTGCCAGCAGTCTTCGAGGGAAGGCTAATGAAAAACTGTTTTTT.

The chain couples TRBV3-1 to TRBJ2-5, with 9 bases identical to TRBD2. This CDR3 is built from 16 residues. The junction had 10 bases not matched to a gene; V was cut back by 5 bases and J by 3 bases. CDR1 and CDR2 from the germline V gene are LGHDT and YNNKEL (reference sequence). The CDR3 DNA is TGTGCCAGCAGCTTGAGAGCTAGCGGGGCGAAAGAGACCCAGTACTTC. It translates to CASSLRASGAKETQYF.

This clonotype appeared a few times. The chain couples TRBV7-9 to TRBJ1-4; no reliable D call. CDR3 length: 15 amino acids. Germline lookup yields CDR1 SEHNR and CDR2 FQNEAQ (reference sequence). V was clipped by 2 bases and J by 0 bases, with 7 bases between them. The CDR3 loop reads CASSLRTATNEKLFF. CDR3 bases: TGTGCCAGCAGCTTAAGGACTGCAACTAATGAAAAACTGTTTTTT.

The chain uses TRBV4-3 and TRBJ2-4, with D possibly being TRBD2 (7 bases). This CDR3 region has 18 residues. The V end was cut by 0 bases, the J end by 6 bases, with 21 bases between. CDR1 LGHNA and CDR2 YSLEER come from the germline V gene. CDR3 loop: CASSQDSYGGRTGNIQYF. Here the CDR3 DNA reads TGCGCCAGCAGCCAAGATTCCTACGGGGGGCGAACTGGAAACATTCAGTACTTC.

CDR3 amino acids: CASSLPWTGLHNEQFF. The CDR3 bases are TGTGCCAGCAGCTTACCCTGGACAGGGCTCCACAATGAGCAGTTCTTC. The gene calls are TRBV7-9 and TRBJ2-1; 8 bases are a match to TRBD1. This CDR3 comprises 16 residues. Losses at the gene ends were 2 bases for V and 5 bases for J; bases not matched to a gene: 8. Germline CDR1 is SEHNR and CDR2 is FQNEAQ (reference sequence).

V usage is TRBV18 and J usage is TRBJ2-6, with 7 bases identical to TRBD1. With V trimmed by 4 bases and J by 4 bases, 7 bases remained unmatched. This CDR3 is built from 16 residues. Germline lookup yields CDR1 KGHSH and CDR2 LQKENI. The CDR3 sequence is CASSLTQGTGANVLTF. CDR3 in DNA: TGTGCCAGCTCACTGACACAGGGGACGGGGGCCAACGTCCTGACTTTC.

The V and J genes are TRBV20-1 and TRBJ2-3; 9 nucleotides align to TRBD2. The V and J ends lost 4 bases and 1 base, in that order; junction bases with no gene match: 15. Looked up from germline, CDR1 is DFQATT and CDR2 is SNEGSKA (reference sequence). The CDR3 runs to 18 residues. CDR3 nucleotide sequence: TGCAGTGCTACCGGGCCCCGGTCCGCTAGCGGGGGCACAGATACGCAGTATTTT. Amino acid sequence: CSATGPRSASGGTDTQYF.

This clonotype was seen repeatedly, ten times or more. Here the CDR3 reads CASSSRGLQETQYF. CDR3 DNA: TGTGCCAGCAGTTCCAGGGGACTCCAAGAGACCCAGTACTTC. The chain has TRBV11-2 and TRBJ2-5, with D possibly called TRBD1 or TRBD2 (6 bases each). The germline gives CDR1 SGHAT, CDR2 FQNNGV. This CDR3 spans 14 amino acids. Trimming shortened V by 6 bases and J by 1 base, and 12 bases separated the two germline ends.

This clonotype has only a few counts. The chain couples TRBV20-1 to TRBJ2-5; TRBD1 agrees at 11 bases. The length of the CDR3 is 13 residues. The J segment lost 4 bases and the V segment lost 6 bases, leaving 4 bases of the junction unmatched. In germline, CDR1 is DFQATT, CDR2 SNEGSKA (reference sequence). The CDR3 region has the DNA TGCAGTGCCGGACAGGGGGCTCGAGAGACCCAGTACTTC. Translation gives CSAGQGARETQYF.

This clonotype was observed a few times. This chain links TRBV20-1 with TRBJ1-5; a possible D gene is TRBD1 (5 bases). V was shortened by 5 bases and J by 4 bases, with 15 bases between the two germline ends. The germline CDR1 and CDR2 sequences are DFQATT and SNEGSKA (reference sequence). The CDR3 is made up of 14 amino acids. The CDR3 loop reads CSALDKLYNQPQHF. For the CDR3, the DNA is TGCAGTGCTCTGGACAAGCTCTATAATCAGCCCCAGCATTTT.

This chain links TRBV6-5 with TRBJ1-4; D remains ambiguous. Germline loops: CDR1 MNHEY, CDR2 SVGAGI. The ends were cut back, 11 bases at V and 3 bases at J, with 16 bases in the middle. The CDR3 runs 14 residues. CDR3 sequence (DNA): TGTGCCTGCAAAGGAGGTTTGGCTAATGAAAAACTGTTTTTT. It yields the protein CACKGGLANEKLFF.

The V call is TRBV7-9, the J call TRBJ1-6; tentative D call: TRBD1 (5 bases). The CDR3 covers 13 residues. Germline V lookup: CDR1 SEHNR, CDR2 FQNEAQ (reference sequence). Trimming took 5 bases from V and 8 from J, leaving 10 bases between them. CDR3 DNA sequence: TGTGCCAGCAGCCGGGGGGGGGATTCACCCCTCCACTTT. This sequence encodes CASSRGGDSPLHF.

V usage is TRBV29-1 and J usage is TRBJ2-3; D remains ambiguous. This CDR3 spans 13 amino acids. Deletions cut 7 bases from V and 2 bases from J, with 13 bases between. Germline V gives CDR1 SQVTM, CDR2 ANQGSEA. For the CDR3, the DNA is TGCAGCGGAAACACCTACAACACAGATACGCAGTATTTT. It encodes CSGNTYNTDTQYF.

This clonotype appeared a few times. The chain employs TRBV7-2 and TRBJ2-5; D possibly matches TRBD1 or TRBD2 (6 bases each). The CDR3 is 13 amino acids. CDR1 SGHTA and CDR2 FQGNSA come from the germline V gene. Between the trimmed V and J ends, which lost 8 bases and 4 bases, there was a span of 14 bases. The CDR3 sequence: CASGPRGRETQYF. CDR3 sequence (DNA): TGTGCCAGCGGACCCCGGGGGCGAGAGACCCAGTACTTC.

The chain links TRBV7-3 to TRBJ2-7; possibly TRBD1 for D (5 bases). CDR3 length equals 14 residues. Germline CDR1 is SGHTA and CDR2 is FQGTGA. V lost 5 bases, J lost 1 base, and 12 bases lay in between. The CDR3 nucleotides are TGTGCCAGCAGCACACGACAGCTTTCCTACGAGCAGTACTTC. Translated, it gives CASSTRQLSYEQYF.

This sequence joins TRBV12-3 or TRBV12-4 and TRBJ2-3, with 13 nucleotides matching TRBD2. This CDR3 has 17 amino acids. Germline trimming cut 6 bases from V and 0 bases from J; bases unmatched to any gene: 6. CDR3 amino acids: CASSRGTSGTSTDTQYF. The CDR3 nucleotides read TGTGCCAGCAGCCGCGGGACTAGCGGGACGAGCACAGATACGCAGTATTTT.